The clone carrying this T cell receptor beta chain was seen only a few times. These data originate in a study of blood T cell repertoires in COVID-19. Study background: Both acute and convalescent COVID-19 samples were obtained from the United States, Italy and Spain.

In the authors' workflow: Amplification from reference gene primers served as the basis for estimated nucleated cell counts. Profiling relied on immunoSEQ multiplex PCR, and the TCRdb table lists in-frame clones only, not all of them. V and J calls plus clone size are reproduced from that table; the DNA served to infer D and trimming. The data contain a few hundred thousand clones, about 78% of them singletons. Trimming left V 3 bases short and J 11 bases short, with 12 bases between. The CDR3 covers 13 residues. Germline V CDR1 and CDR2: KGHDR, SFDVKD. This receptor was obtained from a woman between 65 and 79 years old with acute or convalescent COVID-19. The rearrangement joins TRBV24-1 to TRBJ1-4; possible D gene TRBD1, 6 bases. The sequencing input was peripheral blood. The CDR3 coding sequence is TGTGCCACCAGTGATCCCAGGGGCAGTAAACTGTTTTTT. Residues: CATSDPRGSKLFF.